This T cell receptor (beta chain) was retrieved from a study of T cell responses to AZD1222 COVID-19 vaccine. Comments on this clone: The antigen is undetermined.

The repertoire was sequenced with immunoSEQ multiplex PCR; TCRdb's copy has only in-frame clones and lacks some. The table lists about 140,000 clones, 92% of them singletons. Regarding the study as a whole: Only 5 or 6 people who got AZD1222 tested seropositive at baseline.

Losses at the gene ends were 5 bases for V and 2 bases for J; bases not matched to a gene: 7. The CDR3 sequence is 16 residues long. The germline V gene has CDR1 SGHVS and CDR2 FNYEAQ. The TCR comes from an adult in good health. Specimen: peripheral blood, collected on day 0 of AZD1222 vaccination. The rearrangement uses TRBV7-6 and TRBJ1-4; 8 bases map to TRBD1. The CDR3 sequence is CASSPNRGGTNEKLFF. CDR3 coding DNA: TGTGCCAGCAGCCCGAACAGGGGGGGTACTAATGAAAAACTGTTTTTT.